This TCR beta chain was recorded in a study of Ad26.COV2.S vaccination and SARS-CoV-2 variants. Measured with immunoSEQ multiplex PCR; TCRdb has only the in-frame clones, and not every one. Here the sample spans about 350,000 clones, 92% being singletons. The source was peripheral blood, collected after recovery from COVID-19. The receptor comes from a human donor who had recovered from COVID-19.

CDR3 DNA: TGCGCCAGCAGCTTGGGGCAGATTACCGGGGAGCTGTTTTTT. This codes for CASSLGQITGELFF. V usage is TRBV5-1 and J usage is TRBJ2-2; D gene uncertain. Germline V gene lookup returns CDR1 SGHRS and CDR2 YFSETQ. The CDR3 is 14 residues long. V was cut by 0 bases and J by 5 bases, with 8 bases left in between.